Presented here are 10 T cell receptor beta chains from one specimen sequenced in a study of early T cells in non-severe SARS-CoV-2 infection. TCRdb re-derived calls from the 5' RACE reads in MiXCR, one entry per CDR3 protein. This sample has some 56,000 distinct CDR3 sequences, with about 10% found just once. Input material: whole blood. These receptors all come from an adult who was a healthcare worker with PCR-confirmed SARS-CoV-2 infection or an uninfected control (not recorded which).

This clonotype was seen at least ten times. This chain connects TRBV11-3 to TRBJ2-1; D possibly uses TRBD1 or TRBD2 (5 bases each). This CDR3 contains 13 residues. Germline CDR1 is SGHNT and CDR2 is YENEEA. Trimming took off 4 bases at V and 10 bases at J, with 14 bases between the two ends. The CDR3 DNA follows: TGTGCCAGCAGCTCCAGGGCCGGGAACGAGCAGTTCTTC. Translating it yields CASSSRAGNEQFF. The full variable domain, completed using reference TRBV11-3 and TRBJ2-1, is EAGVVQSPRYKIIEKKQPVAFWCNPISGHNTLYWYLQNLGQGPELLIRYENEEAVDDSQLPKDRFSAERLKGVDSTLKIQPAELGDSAVYLCASSSRAGNEQFFGPGTRLTVL.

This clonotype has just a few counts. This sequence joins TRBV6-2 or TRBV6-3 and TRBJ1-5; D unclear. There are 13 residues in the CDR3. V was shortened by 5 bases and J by 4 bases, with 9 bases between the two germline ends. Germline assignment: CDR1 MNHEY and CDR2 SVGEGT. CDR3 sequence reads: CASSQQQNQPQHF. For the CDR3, the DNA is TGTGCCAGCAGTCAGCAACAGAATCAGCCCCAGCATTTT.

This clonotype was found a few times. This rearrangement joins TRBV29-1 to TRBJ1-4; 8 nucleotides match TRBD1. V lost 4 bases, J lost 8 bases, and 6 bases stayed unmatched. This CDR3 has 13 amino acids. Germline-derived CDR1 and CDR2 are SQVTM and ANQGSEA. The CDR3 reads CSVVGRGQEKLFF. In DNA, the CDR3 is TGCAGCGTTGTTGGCAGGGGGCAAGAAAAACTGTTTTTT.

This clonotype was detected ten times or more. The chain combines TRBV20-1 with TRBJ2-7; TRBD2 agrees at 7 bases. The V gene end was trimmed by 8 bases and the J gene end by 7 bases; junction bases not matched to a gene: 17. This CDR3 region has 14 residues. Looked up from germline, CDR1 is DFQATT and CDR2 is SNEGSKA (reference sequence). CDR3 nucleotides: TGCAGTTCAACCAGCGGGAACCCTAAGGGGGAGCAGTACTTC. It is translated as CSSTSGNPKGEQYF.

There are many counts of this clonotype. This chain connects TRBV6-2 or TRBV6-3 to TRBJ2-1; D could derive from TRBD1 or TRBD2 (5 bases each). In germline, CDR1 is MNHEY, CDR2 SVGEGT. CDR3 length equals 14 residues. V dropped 4 bases and J dropped 8 bases, with 15 bases sitting between them. The CDR3 reads CASSFGTEGHEQFF. The DNA of the CDR3 is TGTGCCAGCAGTTTTGGAACTGAGGGGCATGAGCAGTTCTTC.

In its sample, this clonotype was seen many times. The rearrangement uses TRBV7-9 and TRBJ1-5, with 9 nucleotides matching TRBD1. The length of the CDR3 is 15 residues. CDR1 and CDR2 (germline): SEHNR, FQNEAQ (reference sequence). V trimming: 5 bases; J trimming: 7 bases; junction bases outside the gene matches: 9. The CDR3 sequence is CASSLTGGVTQPQHF. The CDR3 coding sequence is TGTGCCAGCAGCCTAACAGGGGGCGTCACGCAGCCCCAGCATTTT.

This clonotype was seen at least ten times. The V and J genes are TRBV6-5 and TRBJ2-2; D tentatively reads TRBD1 or TRBD2 (5 bases each). The CDR3 totals 14 residues. V lost 5 bases, J lost 7 bases, and 14 bases lay in between. Germline assignment: CDR1 MNHEY and CDR2 SVGAGI. The CDR3 reads CASSRTRGDGELFF. CDR3 sequence (DNA): TGTGCCAGCAGTCGGACAAGGGGAGACGGGGAGCTGTTTTTT.

As to this clonotype: This may be a read error, as it is one base from a much larger clone. This sequence joins TRBV18 and TRBJ1-3, with D hard to call. The germline CDR1 and CDR2 sequences are KGHSH and LQKENI. CDR3 length: 12 residues. The CDR3 loop is CASSPPDYTICF. The CDR3 coding sequence is TGTGCCAGCTCACCACCGGATTACACCATATGTTTT.

Only a few counts were recorded for this clonotype. J is TRBJ2-1 and V is TRBV29-1; perhaps TRBD1 as D (5 bases). V lost 7 bases and J 3 bases, leaving 16 bases between the germline ends. The germline V gene has CDR1 SQVTM and CDR2 ANQGSEA. CDR3 length: 14 amino acids. The CDR3 spells CSGGVTAGYNEQFF. DNA for the CDR3: TGCAGCGGGGGCGTTACAGCCGGCTACAATGAGCAGTTCTTC.

This clonotype was recorded at least ten times. The V and J genes are TRBV5-1 and TRBJ2-3; TRBD1 agrees at 9 bases. In germline, CDR1 is SGHRS, CDR2 YFSETQ. The CDR3 contains 15 residues. After removal of 4 bases from V and 5 bases from J, the junction contained 8 bases not matched to a gene. CDR3 in DNA: TGCGCCAGCAGCCCGGGAACAGGGGGCTTAGATACGCAGTATTTT. It translates to CASSPGTGGLDTQYF. The full variable domain, completed using reference TRBV5-1 and TRBJ2-3, is KAGVTQTPRYLIKTRGQQVTLSCSPISGHRSVSWYQQTPGQGLQFLFEYFSETQRNKGNFPGRFSGRQFSNSRSEMNVSTLELGDSALYLCASSPGTGGLDTQYFGPGTRLTVL.